The present TCR beta chain was sequenced within a study of cytomegalovirus exposure and HLA in healthy donors. To note about this clone: Its antigen is unidentified.

The PCR used 60 Vbeta and 13 Jbeta primers. The assay was immunoSEQ multiplex PCR, and TCRdb's table has in-frame clones only and misses some. The profile shows approximately 190,000 clones, roughly 80% of them singletons. Study-level results: The authors enumerated 150 to 200 TCR beta chains as linked to cytomegalovirus. In an earlier analysis, most TCR beta V segments were productive about 87% or about 30% of the time.

This clonotype was sampled from a woman aged 45-59 years in good health and CMV-seropositive. The source material was PBMCs.

The CDR3 loop is CASSLGANVLTF. The CDR3 DNA reads as TGTGCCAGCAGTCTTGGGGCCAACGTCCTGACTTTC. This chain connects TRBV6-6 to TRBJ2-6; D remains ambiguous. Trimming took off 5 bases at V and 3 bases at J, with 2 bases between the two ends. Germline loops: CDR1 MNHNY, CDR2 SVGAGI (reference sequence). The CDR3 sequence is 12 residues long.